This T cell receptor beta chain was recorded in a study of cytomegalovirus exposure and HLA in healthy donors. The germline CDR1 and CDR2 sequences are ENHRY and SYGVKD. This CDR3 is built from 15 residues. Trimming removed 5 bases from V and 2 bases from J; junction bases left unmatched: 4. A few counts support this clone. The PCR used 60 Vbeta and 13 Jbeta primers. Profiled with immunoSEQ multiplex PCR; TCRdb holds only in-frame clones, not every one. The sample has 150,000 to 200,000 clones; about 73% are singletons. The sequenced sample was PBMCs. The receptor was derived from a woman aged 50 to 65 in good health and CMV-seropositive. The rearrangement uses TRBV10-3 and TRBJ2-1, with 9 nucleotides matching TRBD2. CDR3 in DNA: TGTGCCATCAGTTCTAAGCGGGGGGCCTACAATGAGCAGTTCTTC. This sequence encodes CAISSKRGAYNEQFF.